This TCR beta chain was profiled in a study of T cells in localized non-small cell lung cancer. Study findings and constraints: Uninvolved adjacent lung had more T cell clonality than any other tissue, topping tumor.

Remarks on this clone: Its antigen is as yet unknown.

The CDR3 runs 15 residues. From germline, CDR1 is ENHRY and CDR2 SYGVKD. V was pared by 6 bases and J by 3 bases, with 15 bases between. Sequencing was performed with immunoSEQ multiplex PCR; in TCRdb, only in-frame clones are kept and a portion is missing. The sample holds about 17,000 clones, about 83% seen once. Source: peripheral blood, taken before any cancer treatment. The chain has TRBV10-3 and TRBJ2-1; TRBD1 is a possible D gene (6 bases). This receptor was taken from a male donor at least 60 years old with stage III lung adenocarcinoma. The CDR3, as DNA: TGTGCCATCAGGAGTCTCGGGACATACTACAATGAGCAGTTCTTC. The encoded protein is CAIRSLGTYYNEQFF.